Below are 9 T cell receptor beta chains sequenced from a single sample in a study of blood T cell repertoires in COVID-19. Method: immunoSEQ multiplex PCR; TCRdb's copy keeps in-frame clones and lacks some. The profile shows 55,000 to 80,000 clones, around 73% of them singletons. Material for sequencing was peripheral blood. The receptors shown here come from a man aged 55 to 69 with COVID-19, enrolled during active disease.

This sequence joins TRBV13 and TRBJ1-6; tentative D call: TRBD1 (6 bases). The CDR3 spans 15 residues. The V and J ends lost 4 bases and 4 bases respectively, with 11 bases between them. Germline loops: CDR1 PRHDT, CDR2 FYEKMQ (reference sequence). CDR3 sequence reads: CASSSQQGYNSPLHF. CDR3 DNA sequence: TGTGCCAGCAGCTCGCAACAGGGTTATAATTCACCCCTCCACTTT. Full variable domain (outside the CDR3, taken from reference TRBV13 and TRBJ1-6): AAGVIQSPRHLIKEKRETATLKCYPIPRHDTVYWYQQGPGQDPQFLISFYEKMQSDKGSIPDRFSAQQFSDYHSELNMSSLELGDSALYFCASSSQQGYNSPLHFGNGTRLTVT.

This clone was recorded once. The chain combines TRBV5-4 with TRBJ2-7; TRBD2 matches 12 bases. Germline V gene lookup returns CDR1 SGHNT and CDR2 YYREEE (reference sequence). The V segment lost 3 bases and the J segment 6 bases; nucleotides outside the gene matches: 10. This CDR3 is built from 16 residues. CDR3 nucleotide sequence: TGTGCCAGCAGCTCTCGGACTAGCGGGATGGGGCTCGAGCAGTACTTC. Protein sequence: CASSSRTSGMGLEQYF.

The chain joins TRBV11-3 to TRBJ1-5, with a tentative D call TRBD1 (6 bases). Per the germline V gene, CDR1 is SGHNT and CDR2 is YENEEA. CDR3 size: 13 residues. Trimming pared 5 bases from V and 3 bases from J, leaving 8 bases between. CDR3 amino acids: CASSLGANQPQHF. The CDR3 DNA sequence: TGTGCCAGCAGCCTGGGGGCCAATCAGCCCCAGCATTTT.

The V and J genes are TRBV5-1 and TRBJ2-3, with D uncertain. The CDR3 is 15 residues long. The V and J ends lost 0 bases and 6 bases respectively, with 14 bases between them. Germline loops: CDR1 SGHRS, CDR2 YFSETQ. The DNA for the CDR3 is TGCGCCAGCAGCTTGGAAACTATCAATCGGGATACGCAGTATTTT. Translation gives CASSLETINRDTQYF.

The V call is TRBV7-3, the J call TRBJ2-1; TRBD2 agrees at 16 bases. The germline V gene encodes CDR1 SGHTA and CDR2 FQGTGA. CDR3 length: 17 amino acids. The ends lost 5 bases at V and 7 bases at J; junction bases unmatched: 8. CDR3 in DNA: TGTGCCAGCAGCCCACGCACGGGACTAGCGGGGGGGAATGAGCAGTTCTTC. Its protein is CASSPRTGLAGGNEQFF.

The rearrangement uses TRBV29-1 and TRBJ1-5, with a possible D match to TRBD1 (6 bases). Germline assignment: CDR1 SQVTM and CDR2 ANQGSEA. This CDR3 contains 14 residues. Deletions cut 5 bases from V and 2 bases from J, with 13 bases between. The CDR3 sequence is CSVSKGHGNQPQHF. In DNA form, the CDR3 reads TGCAGCGTTTCGAAGGGACACGGCAATCAGCCCCAGCATTTT. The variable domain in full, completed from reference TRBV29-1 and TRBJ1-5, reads SAVISQKPSRDICQRGTSLTIQCQVDSQVTMMFWYRQQPGQSLTLIATANQGSEATYESGFVIDKFPISRPNLTFSTLTVSNMSPEDSSIYLCSVSKGHGNQPQHFGDGTRLSIL.

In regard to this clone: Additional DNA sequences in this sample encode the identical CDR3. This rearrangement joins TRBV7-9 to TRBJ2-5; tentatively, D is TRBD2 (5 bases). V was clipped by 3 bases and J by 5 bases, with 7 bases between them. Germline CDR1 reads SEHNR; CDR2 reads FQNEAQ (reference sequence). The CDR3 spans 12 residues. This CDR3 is CASSLEAETQYF. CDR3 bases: TGTGCCAGCAGCTTGGAGGCCGAGACCCAGTACTTC.

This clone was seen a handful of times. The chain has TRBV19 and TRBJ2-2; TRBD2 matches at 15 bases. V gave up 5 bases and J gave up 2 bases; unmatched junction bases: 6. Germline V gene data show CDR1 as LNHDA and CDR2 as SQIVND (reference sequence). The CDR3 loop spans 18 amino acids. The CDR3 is CASSFWTSGRGNTGELFF. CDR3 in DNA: TGTGCCAGTAGTTTTTGGACTAGCGGGAGGGGTAACACCGGGGAGCTGTTTTTT.

This CDR3 is CASHYPNREDLYNEQFF. The CDR3 DNA follows: TGTGCCAGCCACTATCCGAACAGGGAAGATCTATACAATGAGCAGTTCTTC. The V gene is TRBV21-1, the J gene TRBJ2-1; the table's TRBD1 call for D was not verified on the DNA. TRBV21-1 is an annotated pseudogene. There are 17 residues in the CDR3.